This is a list of T cell receptor beta chains from one sample in a study of blood T cell repertoires in COVID-19. Sequencing used immunoSEQ multiplex PCR; TCRdb keeps in-frame clones, though not all of them. Of 350,000 to 400,000 clones in the sample, around nine tenths were seen once. The sample comprised peripheral blood. All receptors derive from a woman aged 55 to 70 with COVID-19, enrolled during active disease. CDR3s include the opening cysteine and the closing phenylalanine or tryptophan. The D gene is left open where the match is weak. Only some rows state a clone size, as once, few, many or a class for expanded clones.

j_call clone_size d_call v_call cdr3_nt cdr3_aa
TRBJ1-4 - - TRBV6-2/TRBV6-3 TGTGCCAGCAGACCTCCCCGGACTAATGAAAAACTGTTTTTT CASRPPRTNEKLFF
TRBJ1-2 - - TRBV10-3 TGTGCCATCAGTGGAGGCTTATTATCCCCTGATGGCTACACCTTC CAISGGLLSPDGYTF
TRBJ2-7 few TRBD2 TRBV9 TGTGCCAGCAGCGCCACCTTGGGGGGGTACTACGAGCAGTACTTC CASSATLGGYYEQYF
TRBJ2-1 - TRBD2 TRBV4-3 TGCGCCAGCAGCCAGGGTGGTTGGACTAGTCGCGATGAGCAGTTCTTC CASSQGGWTSRDEQFF
TRBJ1-1 - TRBD1 TRBV5-5 TGTGCCAGCAGCTGGACAGGGGAGGAAGCTTTCTTT CASSWTGEEAFF
TRBJ1-1 - TRBD1 TRBV18 TGTGCCAGCTCACCTCGACACCCAGGGGGAAAGAACACTGAAGCTTTCTTT CASSPRHPGGKNTEAFF
TRBJ1-4 - - TRBV2 TGTGCCAGTTCAGAAACTAATGAAAAACTGTTTTTT CASSETNEKLFF
TRBJ1-2 - TRBD1 TRBV19 TGTGCCAGTAACCCGGGTTTGTGGGGACAGATGAGGGGCTACACCTTC CASNPGLWGQMRGYTF
TRBJ1-1 - TRBD1 TRBV11-3 TGTGCCAGCAGCCCTACGGGACAGTCGGAAGCTTTCTTT CASSPTGQSEAFF
TRBJ1-2 few TRBD1 TRBV19 TGTGCCAGTAGTATGGAACCGGGACAGGGTTATGGCTACACCTTC CASSMEPGQGYGYTF
TRBJ1-2 - TRBD1 TRBV6-5 TGTGCCAGCACGCGACAAGGACAGGCTAGCTATGGCTACACCTTC CASTRQGQASYGYTF
TRBJ1-1 - TRBD1 TRBV18 TGTGCCAGCTCCCGGACAGGGGGTGGGACTGAAGCTTTCTTT CASSRTGGGTEAFF
TRBJ2-1 - - TRBV18 TGTGCCAGCTCTTTGCAGAATGAGCAGTTCTTC CASSLQNEQFF
TRBJ2-5 - TRBD2 TRBV5-1 TGCGCCAGCCGGCGGGGGTACCAAGAGACCCAGTACTTC CASRRGYQETQYF
TRBJ1-1 - - TRBV15 TGTGCCACCAGCAGAGAGCCACTTAACACTGAAGCTTTCTTT CATSREPLNTEAFF
TRBJ2-2 - TRBD1 TRBV5-1 TGCGCCAGCAGCTTGATGAAAAGGGGGACAGGGGACACCGGGGAGCTGTTTTTT CASSLMKRGTGDTGELFF
TRBJ1-2 - - TRBV19 TGTGCCAGTAGTATCTCGCCAGGGACTAACTATGGCTACACCTTC CASSISPGTNYGYTF
TRBJ1-1 - - TRBV18 TGTGCCAGCTCACCGCCTGGGCTCGGATCGAACACTGAAGCTTTCTTT CASSPPGLGSNTEAFF
TRBJ1-3 - - TRBV6-2/TRBV6-3 TGTGCCAGCAGTGACCCCGGGATATCACCCTCTGGAAACACCATATATTTT CASSDPGISPSGNTIYF
TRBJ2-3 - - TRBV5-4 TGTGCCAGCAGCTTGGAGACAGCCTCTGGCACAGATACGCAGTATTTT CASSLETASGTDTQYF
TRBJ1-3 - TRBD1 TRBV6-5 TGTGCCAGCAGTTACTCCGGACAGGGGGCAGGAAACACCATATATTTT CASSYSGQGAGNTIYF
TRBJ2-7 - TRBD2 TRBV7-8 TGTGCCAGCAGCTTAGGGGGTGGGACTAGTGGTTACGAGCAGTACTTC CASSLGGGTSGYEQYF
TRBJ2-7 - - TRBV5-6 TGTGCCAGCAGCTTGGGAAAGTCCCCGCGGTACTTC CASSLGKSPRYF
TRBJ1-2 - - TRBV4-1 TGCGCCAGCAGCCGAGTGGGGGGGGCTAACTATGGCTACACCTTC CASSRVGGANYGYTF
TRBJ1-2 - - TRBV6-5 TGTGCCAGCAGTCTAGACAGCTATGGCTACACCTTC CASSLDSYGYTF
TRBJ1-6 - - TRBV30 TGTGCCTGGAGTTACAGGGAAAAAAACTATAATTCACCCCTCCACTTT CAWSYREKNYNSPLHF
TRBJ1-6 few - TRBV11-3 TGTGCCAGCAGCTTAGATGAACGGAGCTCCTATAATTCACCCCTCCACTTT CASSLDERSSYNSPLHF
TRBJ1-1 - - TRBV29-1 TGCAGCGTTGAGCGAAGGGGCACTGAAGCTTTCTTT CSVERRGTEAFF
TRBJ2-1 - - TRBV10-2 TGCGCCAGCAGCCTCCTATACTTCAATGAGCAGTTCTTC CASSLLYFNEQFF
TRBJ1-2 - - TRBV19 TGTGCCAGTAGTTTGCAGGGAAATACGGATGTTGGAAACTATGGCTACACCTTC CASSLQGNTDVGNYGYTF
TRBJ2-6 once - TRBV14 TGTGCCAGCAGCCTCGTCTTTAGCTCTGGGGCCAACGTCCTGACTTTC CASSLVFSSGANVLTF
TRBJ2-3 - TRBD2 TRBV5-1 TGCGCCAGCAGCTTGGGCGCGGGGGGAGATACGCAGTATTTT CASSLGAGGDTQYF
TRBJ1-1 - TRBD1 TRBV3-1/TRBV3-2 TGTGCCAGCAGCCTAGGACAGGGATTATCTGAAGCTTTCTTT CASSLGQGLSEAFF